This T cell receptor (beta chain) was recorded in a study of cytomegalovirus exposure and HLA in healthy donors (dated by TCRdb to about 2017). About the investigation overall: According to an earlier analysis of several hundred of the donors, 150 million to 200 million T cells yielded some 110 million unique TCR beta sequences and approximately 300 Gb of sequence data. An early release covering roughly 600 HLA-typed donors comprised about 300 gigabases of sequencing data and approximately 85 million unique TCR sequences. Of the approximately 400 genotyped donors, 65% to 90% were placed in the genetic ancestry cluster associated with self-reported Caucasian donors. The aim of the study was to test whether cataloging public T cell receptors could identify signatures of past pathogen exposure. Using immunosequencing, the study profiled T cell repertoires from about 620 subjects and related those repertoires to cytomegalovirus serostatus. Along with the approximately 700-subject first cohort, a separate validation cohort of over a hundred different subjects was used. To predict cytomegalovirus infection status, the study combined high-throughput TCR immunosequencing, statistical association of individual TCRs with disease status, and machine learning. A later analysis re-examined previously published TCR beta repertoires from more than 600 donors and added high-resolution HLA genotyping to investigate patterns of TCR occurrence. The later analysis used no new phenotypic data to find candidate immune exposures, relying instead on TCR beta sequences and their occurrence across donors. An earlier analysis of about 600 of the donors used high-throughput TCR beta sequencing to judge whether each TCR beta V gene segment behaved as functional or pseudogenic. Alongside the repertoire data, information on donor age, sex, ethnicity and CMV serostatus was compiled. A later genetic analysis used genome-wide SNP genotypes for about three fifths of the 666 donors, treating that subset as a discovery cohort. All discovery cohort repertoires had been generated on a single sequencing platform. Class I and class II HLA loci were covered by the typing at four-digit resolution. The number of donors typed differed by locus, with about 629-640 for A, B, C, DRB1 and DQB1, approximately 500 for DQA1, under 610 for DPA1, and over 400 for DPB1. Roughly 5 DR-DQ haplotypes were handled as single units for association and clustering, since linkage in the cohort was strong. Among about 410 genotyped donors of the cohort, an average of around 250,000 unique TCR beta nucleotide sequences was sequenced per donor, of which 15% to 20% were non-productive.

The cohort was made up of about 610 healthy bone marrow donors. All cohort members were sampled while nominally healthy, although unrecorded immune exposures were likely present. The donor was CMV seronegative and was included in the group of about 400 seronegative cohort members. Every donor gave a peripheral blood sample, and the peripheral blood mononuclear cells from that sample were used for TCR beta sequencing. The Qiagen DNeasy Blood Extraction Kit was used to extract genomic DNA from the blood cell samples. Library preparation used the immunoSEQ multiplex PCR assay. A mixture of 60 forward primers for TCR Vbeta segments and 13 reverse primers for TCR Jbeta segments was used in the multiplex PCR. The CDR3 region of rearranged TCR beta genes was amplified from genomic DNA with a multiplex PCR assay. The Illumina HiSeq System was used to sequence the amplified TCR beta libraries as 87-base-pair reads. In the source study's methods: A later analysis counted tens of millions of unique TCR beta chains across the 640 or so repertoires, and some 11 million of these chains were shared by at least two donors. A nearest-neighbor algorithm error-corrected the raw reads and collapsed the reads into unique sequences, merging closely related sequences to remove PCR and sequencing errors. Alignment of CDR3 sequences to IMGT reference sequences was used to assign V, D and J gene segments. For a sequence to be retained, a match of at least six nucleotides to both a V gene segment and a J gene segment was required. A rearrangement was called productive if the CDR3 had no stop codons and remained in frame with V and J, and every other rearrangement was called non-productive. Following IMGT convention, CDR3 was defined as the stretch from the second conserved V-encoded cysteine to the conserved J-encoded phenylalanine. Sequences without an unambiguous match to a single V gene segment were excluded from the earlier analysis of approximately 600 of the donors. An earlier analysis of fewer than 750 of the donors called V segments functional above 56.7% productive rearrangements and segregating when the between-donor standard deviation exceeded 5%. A statistical classification framework was built to diagnose cytomegalovirus status from the catalog of TCR beta chain sequences. In a later analysis, V and J genes were assigned by comparing TCR nucleotide sequences against IMGT/GENE-DB human TR gene sequences. Using the TCRdist pipeline, a later analysis assigned CDR3 sequences along with most-parsimonious VDJ recombination scenarios. In a later analysis, each TCR beta chain was defined by its CDR3 amino acid sequence together with its V-gene family, and reads lacking a unique V-gene family were excluded. A later analysis removed 592 highly shared, low-generation-probability nucleotide sequences to deal with suspected cross-contamination and a sequencing artifact. In a later analysis, a clonal expansion index was calculated for each public chain from normalized within-repertoire ranks of inferred template counts. In a later analysis, generation probabilities were computed with a VDJ recombination model fitted to out-of-frame rearrangements, and the resulting probabilities were checked against IGoR. Hypergeometric tests were used in a later analysis to score TCR-TCR, TCR-HLA and TCR-CMV co-occurrence, with a repertoire-size bias correction applied to the TCR pairs. In a later analysis, false discovery rates were estimated by permuting HLA or CMV assignments 20 times. In a later analysis, co-occurring TCRs were grouped using DBSCAN, and TCRdist sequence similarity was added for clustering within HLA-allele-positive subsets. Co-occurrence clustering excluded repertoires with fewer than 30,000 or more than 120,000 public chains, plus five with anomalous nucleotide sharing. TCRdb limited this immuneACCESS table to in-frame rearrangements with V and J called. A share of clones is missing; checked studies link under half to unresolved V genes, and the rest is unexplained. D and trimming come from the DNA, and the V and J calls and clone size come from that table. The sample yields about 150,000 clones; more than 9.5% were counted once. The top ten clones comprise roughly 1.9% of the sample.

The germline V gene encodes CDR1 MDHEN and CDR2 SYDVKM. V loses 3 bases of germline sequence and J loses 5 bases, and the interval between the two ends is 10 bases. There are 13 amino acids in the CDR3, from cysteine to phenylalanine inclusive. The read is trimmed to its CDR3 DNA, 39 bases read in frame from base 1. As to this clone: The antigen it recognizes is unknown. No base-level quality is on record; no much larger clone is a single base apart.

General study outcomes and caveats: Presence/absence analyses assumed roughly uniform sequencing depth across donors, an assumption that may not hold. Correlated functional status among segregating V segments might reflect linkage disequilibrium, but an unknown experimental factor could not be ruled out. Some 15 rarely observed V segments, including chromosome 9 orphons, were excluded from the earlier analysis of approximately 500 of the donors because counts were too low. In vitro tests confirmed that a few of the cytomegalovirus-associated TCR beta chains recognize cytomegalovirus antigens. A later analysis found that most CMV-associated TCR beta chains appeared HLA-restricted, with HLA associations seemingly driven largely by CMV exposure. According to the authors, the approach could potentially be generalized to other disease states and immunological phenotypes. Specific HLA alleles were associated with over 15,000 TCR beta sequences at a false discovery rate of 0.05 in a later analysis. Strong co-occurrence of HLA alleles, especially DR and DQ, made assigning TCR associations to individual alleles difficult. A cluster of highly shared sequence variants was judged likely to be a technical artifact of the sequencing pipeline. In a later genetic analysis, a missense DCLRE1C variant was associated with V-gene and J-gene trimming of TCR beta chains, and the association was replicated in an independent cohort. Broadly in line with IMGT annotations, most TCR beta V segments showed up in productive rearrangements about 87% or about 30% of the time in an earlier analysis of under 700 of the donors. The classifier was reported to diagnose cytomegalovirus status with high specificity and sensitivity in both the original cohort and the validation cohort. A further reported finding was that TCR beta sequences accurately predicted the HLA-A and HLA-B alleles for most subjects in the first cohort. Some IMGT-functional V segments, including TRBV6-2 and TRBV6-3, could not be distinguished by the 87-base-pair reads and were therefore excluded. Several of the top co-occurrence clusters appeared to be linked to parvovirus B19, influenza, CMV and Epstein-Barr virus, according to a later analysis. In a later analysis, HLA-associated TCR beta chains were found to be more clonally expanded and to have lower generation probabilities than equally common non-associated chains. In a later analysis, TCR association rates were found to vary across HLA loci, with the most associated TCRs seen for DRB1 alleles and the fewest for HLA-C alleles. CMV serostatus was the only immune exposure information available for the cohort. The study listed 150 to 200 TCR beta chains as associated with cytomegalovirus. Because HLA typing was unavailable for some donors at each locus, only the typed subset was used in association tests. Only TCR beta chains were sequenced in this cohort, and the absence of alpha or paired-chain data limited detectable features. According to a later genetic analysis, donors in an Asian-associated ancestry cluster had fewer N-insertions in productive TCRs than the roughly 700-donor mean. Across donors, most TCR sequences were observed very rarely, whereas some public TCRs were present in many individuals.

The source material was PBMCs. Recombination linked TRBV28 to TRBJ1-1, with TRBD1 as a weak D call on 5 bases. The clonotype comes from a man aged 45-60 years in good health and CMV-seronegative. Read as DNA, the sequence is TGTGCCAGCAGTTTTCGGGGGGTAACTGAAGCTTTCTTT. Its translation is CASSFRGVTEAFF.